The 26 T cell receptor beta chains listed next were all sequenced from one sample in a study of T-cell reconstitution after alpha-beta-depleted transplantation in children. Construction of the TCRbeta library involved unique molecular identifiers. TCRdb independently ran MiXCR on the PCR reads; one entry per CDR3 protein. The data contain fewer than 550,000 distinct CDR3 sequences, roughly 15% of them singletons. Sequencing used PBMCs, mostly from graft donor cells, obtained 360 days after TCRalphabeta/CD19-depleted stem cell transplant. The source is a boy under two years old who had a stem cell transplant for Wiskott-Aldrich syndrome, so the T cells may come from the graft donor.

The chain is built from TRBV10-2 and TRBJ2-7, with 9 bases fitting TRBD2. The CDR3 has 11 amino acids. Germline V CDR1 and CDR2: WSHSY, SAAADI. J gave up 11 bases and V 9 bases, and 8 bases lay outside the gene matches. CDR3 residues: CASSGGGNEYF. In DNA, the CDR3 is TGCGCCAGTAGCGGGGGTGGGAATGAGTACTTC.

J is TRBJ2-4 and V is TRBV12-3 or TRBV12-4; no definite D call. This CDR3 is 16 amino acids long. Trimming took 3 bases from V and 4 from J, leaving 16 bases between them. The CDR3 reads CASSLDDLRKKNIQYF. CDR3 bases: TGTGCCAGCAGTTTGGATGACTTGCGGAAAAAAAACATTCAGTACTTC.

This clonotype was seen more than once but under ten times. This chain joins TRBV4-1 and TRBJ2-1; TRBD2 matches 9 bases. Germline-derived CDR1 and CDR2 are MGHRA and YSYEKL. The CDR3 has 18 residues. Trimming at V came to 0 bases and at J to 6 bases, leaving 12 bases not matched to a gene. CDR3 protein: CASSQDPIGGLAFNEQFF. DNA for the CDR3: TGCGCCAGCAGCCAAGACCCCATAGGGGGACTAGCCTTCAATGAGCAGTTCTTC.

This clonotype was found a few times. The rearrangement uses TRBV5-1 and TRBJ2-1; 8 nucleotides agree with TRBD2. After removal of 1 base from V and 8 bases from J, the junction contained 20 bases not matched to a gene. Germline V gene lookup returns CDR1 SGHRS and CDR2 YFSETQ. This CDR3 is built from 19 residues. Here the CDR3 DNA reads TGCGCCAGCAGCTTGCGCGGATCAATATTTGGACTAGCATTAGATGAGCAGTTCTTC. This encodes CASSLRGSIFGLALDEQFF.

This clonotype was found a few times. J is TRBJ2-3 and V is TRBV28; maybe TRBD2 (5 bases). The germline V and J ends were trimmed by 3 bases and 6 bases, with 13 bases remaining between them. Looked up from germline, CDR1 is MDHEN and CDR2 is SYDVKM. The CDR3 extends over 14 amino acids. CDR3 in amino acids: CASSFFAASDTQYF. The CDR3 nucleotides read TGTGCCAGCAGTTTTTTTGCGGCTAGCGATACGCAGTATTTT.

The V gene is TRBV9, the J gene TRBJ2-1; 7 nucleotides agree with TRBD1. There are 17 residues in the CDR3. V trimming: 2 bases; J trimming: 0 bases; junction bases outside the gene matches: 8. Germline V gives CDR1 SGDLS, CDR2 YYNGEE. The CDR3 protein is CASSVTGSPSSYNEQFF. CDR3 bases: TGTGCCAGCAGCGTGACAGGGTCTCCCTCCTCCTACAATGAGCAGTTCTTC.

The chain employs TRBV27 and TRBJ2-2, with 8 bases that match TRBD1. The CDR3 runs 14 residues. From germline, CDR1 is MNHEY and CDR2 SMNVEV (reference sequence). J lost 6 bases, V lost 5 bases, and 5 bases had no gene match. CDR3 DNA sequence: TGTGCCAGCAGTATGCGACAGGGGTCCGGGGAGCTGTTTTTT. It is translated as CASSMRQGSGELFF.

The V gene is TRBV10-2, the J gene TRBJ2-7; 8 bases are shared with TRBD2. CDR1 WSHSY and CDR2 SAAADI come from the germline V gene. The CDR3 is 15 amino acids. Unmatched junction bases numbered 8, after V lost 7 bases and J lost 0 bases. This chain's CDR3 is CASTFKGTSSYEQYF. Here the CDR3 DNA reads TGCGCCAGCACCTTCAAGGGGACTAGCTCCTACGAGCAGTACTTC.

The CDR3 spells CASSFRTGGPLAKNIQYF. CDR3 sequence (DNA): TGTGCCAGCAGCTTCAGGACAGGGGGCCCACTAGCCAAAAACATTCAGTACTTC. This sequence joins TRBV11-2 and TRBJ2-4; 11 bases are a match to TRBD1. J lost 0 bases, V lost 3 bases, and 7 bases had no gene match. There are 18 residues in the CDR3. In germline, CDR1 is SGHAT, CDR2 FQNNGV.

This clonotype was counted a few times. J is TRBJ2-3 and V is TRBV27; possible D gene TRBD2, 6 bases. The CDR3 consists of 15 residues. The germline V and J ends were trimmed by 5 bases and 1 base, with 13 bases remaining between them. Germline lookup yields CDR1 MNHEY and CDR2 SMNVEV (reference sequence). The CDR3 here is CASSMRGTGTDTQYF. The CDR3 DNA reads TGTGCCAGCAGTATGCGGGGAACGGGCACAGATACGCAGTATTTT.

This clonotype showed up just a few times. This chain joins TRBV20-1 and TRBJ2-1; a weak D match, TRBD1 (7 bases). The CDR3 length is 16 residues. Germline V gene data show CDR1 as DFQATT and CDR2 as SNEGSKA (reference sequence). V lost 1 base and J 3 bases, leaving 16 bases between the germline ends. CDR3 sequence (DNA): TGCAGTGCTAGAGGGTTCAGGGGGAGGAACTACAATGAGCAGTTCTTC. Encoded protein: CSARGFRGRNYNEQFF.

The chain carries TRBV5-1 and TRBJ1-6; TRBD1 agrees at 8 bases. This CDR3 has 14 residues. V dropped 0 bases and J dropped 9; count of bases not matched to a gene: 2. CDR1 SGHRS and CDR2 YFSETQ come from the germline V gene. CDR3 nucleotides: TGCGCCAGCAGCTTGGGGCAGGGGGCTTCACCCCTCCACTTT. This encodes CASSLGQGASPLHF.

This clonotype has only a few counts. This chain connects TRBV4-3 to TRBJ2-7, with no clear D. The V gene lost 6 bases and the J gene lost 2 bases, with 11 bases spanning the gap. The CDR3 is made up of 13 amino acids. Germline V lookup: CDR1 LGHNA, CDR2 YSLEER. CDR3 nucleotide sequence: TGCGCCAGCAGTTCGTCTCTTCCCTACGAGCAGTACTTC. This sequence encodes CASSSSLPYEQYF.

The rearrangement links TRBV5-1 to TRBJ2-6, with 7 bases identical to TRBD1. The germline V gene has CDR1 SGHRS and CDR2 YFSETQ. V lost 5 bases and J lost 0; bases outside the gene matches: 8. The CDR3 runs 17 residues. CDR3: CASRSVPGGSGANVLTF. The CDR3, as DNA: TGCGCCAGCAGGTCTGTTCCAGGGGGCTCTGGGGCCAACGTCCTGACTTTC.

V and J are TRBV7-9 and TRBJ1-1, with TRBD1 identical over 7 bases. Germline V lookup: CDR1 SEHNR, CDR2 FQNEAQ (reference sequence). With 5 bases clipped from V and 4 bases from J, the junction kept 4 bases outside the gene matches. CDR3 length equals 13 residues. CDR3 region: CASSPGTATEAFF. The CDR3 region has the DNA TGTGCCAGCAGCCCTGGGACAGCCACTGAAGCTTTCTTT. The whole variable domain, filled in from reference TRBV7-9 and TRBJ1-1, reads DTGVSQNPRHKITKRGQNVTFRCDPISEHNRLYWYRQTLGQGPEFLTYFQNEAQLEKSRLLSDRFSAERPKGSFSTLEIQRTEQGDSAMYLCASSPGTATEAFFGQGTRLTVV.

The chain is built from TRBV9 and TRBJ2-7, with D perhaps given as TRBD1 or TRBD2 (6 bases each). Trimming took 0 bases from V and 2 from J, leaving 12 bases between them. CDR3 length equals 15 residues. The germline gives CDR1 SGDLS, CDR2 YYNGEE. CDR3 nucleotides: TGTGCCAGCAGCGTAGTCCAGGGGAGGACCTACGAGCAGTACTTC. Its translation is CASSVVQGRTYEQYF.

The rearrangement links TRBV4-3 to TRBJ2-2, with 8 bases identical to TRBD2. V shed 0 bases, J shed 7 bases, and the junction held 7 bases outside the gene matches. The CDR3 is 16 residues long. Germline CDR1 LGHNA, CDR2 YSLEER. The CDR3 DNA follows: TGCGCCAGCAGCCAAGATGGAGCGGGAGTCGACGGGGAGCTGTTTTTT. It translates to CASSQDGAGVDGELFF.

This clonotype appeared a few times. The chain combines TRBV5-1 with TRBJ2-5; the D is unclear. Trimming stripped 0 bases from V and 5 bases from J, with 14 bases between. This CDR3 region has 15 residues. CDR1 is SGHRS and CDR2 is YFSETQ in the germline V gene. The CDR3, as DNA: TGCGCCAGCAGCTTGGCCTCCGGATCAACGGAGACCCAGTACTTC. Residues: CASSLASGSTETQYF.

This clonotype appeared a few times. The chain combines TRBV25-1 with TRBJ2-2, with D perhaps matching TRBD1 (5 bases). Germline loops: CDR1 MGHDK, CDR2 SYGVNS. Trimming took off 9 bases at V and 3 bases at J, with 5 bases between the two ends. The CDR3 runs 11 residues. The CDR3 nucleotides read TGTGCCAGAGGGGACACCGGGGAGCTGTTTTTT. It translates to CARGDTGELFF.

In its sample, this clonotype was seen a few times. The V call is TRBV15, the J call TRBJ1-2; 7 nucleotides align to TRBD1. V dropped 0 bases and J dropped 9; count of bases not matched to a gene: 4. This CDR3 has 13 residues. Germline-derived CDR1 and CDR2 are LNHNV and YYDKDF (reference sequence). CDR3 in amino acids: CATSRDGRGSYTF. The CDR3 coding sequence is TGTGCCACCAGCAGAGATGGCAGGGGGAGCTACACCTTC.

The table lists this clonotype with many counts. This chain joins TRBV29-1 and TRBJ2-5, with unresolved D. V lost 5 bases to trimming and J lost 3 bases, with 10 bases between them. Germline V gene data show CDR1 as SQVTM and CDR2 as ANQGSEA. The CDR3 spans 12 residues. CDR3 in amino acids: CSVRGREETQYF. The CDR3 DNA reads TGCAGCGTTAGAGGCAGAGAAGAGACCCAGTACTTC.

The rearrangement links TRBV5-1 to TRBJ2-1; 13 bases agree with TRBD2. The CDR3 is 16 amino acids. The V segment lost 3 bases and the J segment 7 bases; nucleotides outside the gene matches: 7. Germline V gene lookup returns CDR1 SGHRS and CDR2 YFSETQ. The CDR3 is CASSYLGLAGVNEQFF. Here the CDR3 DNA reads TGCGCCAGCAGCTACCTTGGACTAGCGGGAGTAAATGAGCAGTTCTTC. Full variable domain (remainder filled in from reference TRBV5-1 and TRBJ2-1): KAGVTQTPRYLIKTRGQQVTLSCSPISGHRSVSWYQQTPGQGLQFLFEYFSETQRNKGNFPGRFSGRQFSNSRSEMNVSTLELGDSALYLCASSYLGLAGVNEQFFGPGTRLTVL.

This clonotype was seen only a few times. The J gene is TRBJ2-5, the V gene TRBV5-1; 7 nucleotides agree with TRBD2. The ends lost 4 bases at V and 4 bases at J; junction bases unmatched: 13. CDR1 and CDR2 (germline): SGHRS, YFSETQ. The CDR3 length is 16 residues. CDR3 loop: CASSPPLAGEGETQYF. CDR3 sequence (DNA): TGCGCCAGCAGCCCCCCCCTGGCGGGAGAAGGAGAGACCCAGTACTTC.

The chain links TRBV10-3 to TRBJ2-5, with 7 nucleotides matching TRBD1. Germline V gene data show CDR1 as ENHRY and CDR2 as SYGVKD. Trimming removed 6 bases from V and 3 bases from J; junction bases left unmatched: 7. The CDR3 runs to 14 residues. CDR3 loop: CAIRRDSSKETQYF. CDR3 DNA: TGTGCCATCAGACGGGACAGTTCGAAAGAGACCCAGTACTTC.

This rearrangement joins TRBV28 to TRBJ1-2, with a weak D call TRBD1 (6 bases). The germline V and J ends were trimmed by 0 bases and 10 bases, with 12 bases remaining between them. CDR1 and CDR2 from the germline V gene are MDHEN and SYDVKM. The CDR3 spans 13 residues. CDR3 in amino acids: CASSLWGAEVYTF. The CDR3 nucleotides read TGTGCCAGCAGTTTATGGGGGGCGGAAGTCTACACCTTC.

The chain combines TRBV2 with TRBJ2-3; TRBD2 matches at 10 bases. V shed 4 bases and J 6 bases; nucleotides not matched to a gene: 7. The CDR3 contains 15 residues. The germline V gene has CDR1 SNHLY and CDR2 FYNNEI. For the CDR3, the DNA is TGTGCCAGCAGTGTGCAAGCGGGGGGGCTCGATACGCAGTATTTT. Translating gives CASSVQAGGLDTQYF. Full variable domain (remainder filled in from reference TRBV2 and TRBJ2-3): EPEVTQTPSHQVTQMGQEVILRCVPISNHLYFYWYRQILGQKVEFLVSFYNNEISEKSEIFDDQFSVERPDGSNFTLKIRSTKLEDSAMYFCASSVQAGGLDTQYFGPGTRLTVL.